Listed here are 8 T cell receptor beta chains from one sample, sequenced in a study of blood T cells in healthy people across ages. Together with a sample-barcoded 5' primer, a J-beta primer mix was included in a second PCR lasting 7 to 11 cycles. TCRdb reprocessed the 5' RACE reads via MiXCR and lists one record per CDR3 protein. The data show about 1.4 million distinct CDR3 sequences, approximately 59% seen once. Sequencing was carried out using blood. Receptor source: a man younger than 35 in good health.

This chain uses TRBV6-6 with TRBJ1-4; D may be TRBD1 (5 bases). CDR1 and CDR2 (germline): MNHNY, SVGAGI (reference sequence). V shed 5 bases and J shed 5 bases, with 12 bases lying between them. The CDR3 totals 14 residues. In DNA form, the CDR3 reads TGTGCCAGCAGTCAGACAGCACCAAATGAAAAACTGTTTTTT. Amino acids: CASSQTAPNEKLFF.

A remark on this clonotype: The junction does not match germline at one end; this may be a read error. The chain combines TRBV4-3 with TRBJ2-1; no firm D call. The CDR3 has 13 amino acids. Germline CDR1 reads LGHNA; CDR2 reads YSLEER. CDR3 protein: CTSSQDLVYEQFF. In nucleotides, the CDR3 is TGCACCAGCAGCCAAGATCTAGTGTATGAGCAGTTCTTC.

J is TRBJ2-7 and V is TRBV5-5; D might be TRBD2 (6 bases). There are 14 residues in the CDR3. Per the germline V gene, CDR1 is SGHKS and CDR2 is YYEKEE (reference sequence). Deletions cut 0 bases from V and 4 bases from J, with 11 bases between. CDR3 sequence: CASSLAQGGYEQYF. As DNA, the CDR3 is TGTGCCAGCAGCTTGGCCCAGGGAGGATACGAGCAGTACTTC.

The chain is built from TRBV12-3 or TRBV12-4 and TRBJ1-2, with D possibly being TRBD1 (5 bases). This CDR3 is 14 amino acids long. V lost 6 bases, J lost 0 bases, and 11 bases lay in between. CDR3 nucleotide sequence: TGTGCCAGCAGCTGGACACTTTCTAACTATGGCTACACCTTC. Amino acid sequence: CASSWTLSNYGYTF.

In its sample, this clonotype was seen a few times. The chain recombines TRBV15 with TRBJ1-6; unclear D gene. Trimming pared 1 base from V and 0 bases from J, leaving 10 bases between. From germline, CDR1 is LNHNV and CDR2 YYDKDF (reference sequence). The CDR3 is 17 residues long. CDR3 nucleotide sequence: TGTGCCACCAGCAGAGGACTCAGGAGCTCCTATAATTCACCCCTCCACTTT. This encodes CATSRGLRSSYNSPLHF. Drawing the rest from reference TRBV15 and TRBJ1-6, the complete variable domain is DAMVIQNPRYQVTQFGKPVTLSCSQTLNHNVMYWYQQKSSQAPKLLFHYYDKDFNNEADTPDNFQSRRPNTSFCFLDIRSPGLGDTAMYLCATSRGLRSSYNSPLHFGNGTRLTVT.

The chain couples TRBV10-3 to TRBJ2-7; 9 bases line up with TRBD2. Trimming removed 8 bases from V and 5 bases from J; junction bases left unmatched: 16. CDR3 length: 16 residues. Germline CDR1 reads ENHRY; CDR2 reads SYGVKD. The CDR3 reads CAIFLRGSGRDDEQYF. The DNA for the CDR3 is TGTGCCATCTTTCTGAGAGGTAGCGGGAGAGATGACGAGCAGTACTTC.

This chain joins TRBV7-9 and TRBJ2-1; the match to TRBD2 covers 7 bases. This CDR3 has 15 amino acids. V gave up 5 bases and J gave up 8 bases; unmatched junction bases: 12. The germline V gene encodes CDR1 SEHNR and CDR2 FQNEAQ (reference sequence). The CDR3 spells CASSPPGTNWDEQFF. In nucleotides, the CDR3 is TGTGCCAGCAGCCCCCCCGGGACTAACTGGGATGAGCAGTTCTTC.

In this sample, this clonotype turned up a few times. V gene TRBV7-6 combines with J gene TRBJ1-1; D is unresolved. CDR1 SGHVS and CDR2 FNYEAQ come from the germline V gene. Trimming shortened V by 6 bases and J by 7 bases, and 12 bases separated the two germline ends. The length of the CDR3 is 12 residues. CDR3 nucleotide sequence: TGTGCCAGCAGTGTTACGGGCGGTGAAGCTTTCTTT. Amino acids: CASSVTGGEAFF.